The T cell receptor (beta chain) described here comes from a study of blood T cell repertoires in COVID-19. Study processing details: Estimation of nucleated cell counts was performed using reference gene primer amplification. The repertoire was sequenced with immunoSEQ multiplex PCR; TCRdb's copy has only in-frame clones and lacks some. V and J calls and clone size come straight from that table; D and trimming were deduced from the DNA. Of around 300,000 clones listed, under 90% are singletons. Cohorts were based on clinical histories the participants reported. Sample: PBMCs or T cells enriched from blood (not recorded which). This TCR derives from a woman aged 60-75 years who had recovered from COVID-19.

The CDR3 coding sequence is TGTGCCTGGAGTCGGGGACTAGCGGGATACAATGAGCAGTTCTTC. Encoded protein: CAWSRGLAGYNEQFF. The chain combines TRBV30 with TRBJ2-1, with 13 nucleotides matching TRBD2. The germline CDR1 and CDR2 sequences are GTSNPN and SVGIG (reference sequence). CDR3 length: 15 amino acids. The trim removed 2 bases at V and 4 bases at J, leaving 2 bases unmatched. Looking up the rest from reference TRBV30 and TRBJ2-1 gives the full variable domain: SQTIHQWPATLVQPVGSPLSLECTVEGTSNPNLYWYRQAAGRGLQLLFYSVGIGQISSEVPQNLSASRPQDRQFILSSKKLLLSDSGFYLCAWSRGLAGYNEQFFGPGTRLTVL.